The sequence of this TCR beta chain was determined in a study of Ad26.COV2.S vaccination and SARS-CoV-2 variants (dated by TCRdb to about 2021). Background for the entire study: Vaccine-arm donors came from COV1001, a multicentre, randomized, double-blind, placebo-controlled phase I-IIa trial of Ad26.COV2.S in healthy adults. The specificity and breadth of SARS-CoV-2-reactive T cell receptors after Ad26.COV2.S vaccination were assessed by TCRbeta repertoire sequencing. Participants in the trial were split at random into five groups of five each, receiving low-dose or high-dose Ad26.COV2.S once or twice, or else placebo on both occasions. The TCR-sequenced set comprised approximately 30 samples: some 19 Ad26.COV2.S vaccine recipients, 5 placebo recipients and 8 SARS-CoV-2 convalescent individuals. Ad26.COV2.S was given intramuscularly at 5x10^10 or 1x10^11 viral particles, as a single shot or as two shots 56 days apart. Investigators did not know the trial group allocation while performing experiments and assessing outcomes.

Here is what the overall study found, with its caveats: Vaccine and placebo recipients had similar non-spike TCR breadth, a finding consistent with the vaccine containing only spike. The study was not powered to compare responses between vaccine doses or regimens. Higher spike-specific TCR breadth was observed in Ad26.COV2.S recipients than in placebo recipients (P = 0.0014). After vaccination, substantial breadth of spike-specific CD8+ and CD4+ T cell responses was reported. The authors noted that total T cell responses may have been underestimated by the TCR breadth and depth analyses.

The immunoSEQ Assay was used to sequence TCRbeta CDR3 regions. After extraction, genomic DNA underwent amplification by bias-controlled multiplex PCR, followed by high-throughput sequencing. Per the authors' processing: Collapsing and filtering of sequences were performed to quantify the absolute abundance of each unique TCRbeta CDR3 region. T cell fraction was estimated by normalization of TCRbeta template counts to usable DNA, with usable DNA being measured through amplification of reference genes present in all nucleated cells. Repertoire TCRs were annotated as SARS-CoV-2-specific by exact matching of V gene, CDR3 amino acid sequence and J gene to a known reactive TCR set. The reference SARS-CoV-2 TCR set was obtained from MIRA and was filtered for enrichment in COVID-19-positive ImmuneCODE repertoires, whereby public or cross-reactive TCRs were removed. Using the MIRA antigens, annotated TCRs were further analysed by specific ORF or by position within an ORF. Breadth was defined as the number of annotated unique rearrangements divided by the total number of unique productive rearrangements, and depth was defined as the summed frequency of the annotated unique rearrangements. Two-sided Wilcoxon rank-sum tests were used to compare TCR breadth between groups. TCRdb holds this immuneACCESS table with in-frame rearrangements only. Some clones are missing; in checked studies, unresolved V genes explain under half, and the rest has no known cause. From that table come the V and J calls and clone size; the DNA was used to work out D and trimming. Within this sample are around 340,000 clones, with less than 90% of them counted one time only. In total, the top ten clones hold about 11% of the sample.

As concerns this clone: Its specific antigen is unknown. No much larger clone is present one base from it, and per-base qualities are unavailable.

Taken with the paper, the label for treatment or condition translates to: around 19 received Ad26.COV2.S at low or high dose, single or two shots; several received placebo; per-sample allocation not given. For vaccine and placebo recipients, the sequenced repertoires came from samples collected on day 63 after the first injection. Cohort 1b enrolled some 25 adults aged 18-55 years at a single site in Boston, USA, between 29 July and 7 August 2020. Ad26.COV2.S was a replication-incompetent adenovirus type 26 vector expressing a prefusion-stabilized SARS-CoV-2 spike protein from the original Wuhan strain. Measured from the cysteine to the phenylalanine, the CDR3 is 15 residues long. Only the CDR3 part of the read is kept: 45 bases, read in frame from the first base. The V end loses 4 bases and the J end loses 2 bases, and a stretch of 15 bases separates them. Via the germline V gene, CDR1 is LGHNA and CDR2 YSLEER.

Sequenced here: peripheral blood, sampled in a trial of Ad26.COV2.S vaccine versus placebo. This receptor was taken from a person aged 18-60 years who received the Ad26.COV2.S COVID-19 vaccine or a placebo. The V and J genes are TRBV4-3 and TRBJ2-7; the D region possibly corresponds to TRBD2 (8 bases align). The CDR3 here reads CASSPGGAGAYEQYF. The nucleotide sequence is given as TGCGCCAGCAGCCCAGGGGGAGCGGGAGCCTACGAGCAGTACTTC.